These 32 T cell receptor beta chains were sequenced from one sample in a study of T cell clonality in common variable immunodeficiency. Method: immunoSEQ multiplex PCR; TCRdb's copy keeps in-frame clones and lacks some. The counts give 30,000 to 40,000 clones, none of them seen only once; under 4.5% is held by the top ten. The sequencing input was peripheral blood mononuclear cells. Source of these receptors: a person between 18 and 75 years old in good health.

This clone is medium-sized. The missing CDR3 end, 3 residues past where the read stops, is filled in from the germline J gene. The chain combines TRBV5-6 with TRBJ1-4; 7 nucleotides align to TRBD1. Germline values: CDR1 SGHDT, CDR2 YYEEEE. The V and J ends lost 0 bases and 6 bases, in that order; junction bases with no gene match: 5. This CDR3 has 15 residues. CDR3 in amino acids: CASSLGQGRDEKLFF. CDR3 DNA (partial): TGTGCCAGCAGCTTGGGACAGGGCCGGGATGAAAAA.

This clone turned up a few times. Read data end 3 residues before the CDR3 end; the end is taken from the germline J gene. The chain links TRBV4-2 to TRBJ2-7, with D perhaps being TRBD1 or TRBD2 (6 bases each). Germline values: CDR1 LGHNA, CDR2 YNFKEQ. V shed 0 bases and J shed 3 bases, with 15 bases lying between them. This CDR3 spans 16 amino acids. The CDR3 bases that were read are TGTGCCAGCAGCCAAGAGCTGGGCAGGGGAGGCTACGAG. It yields the protein CASSQELGRGGYE. The whole CDR3 region reads CASSQELGRGGYEQYF.

This clone came up a few times. The read is 3 residues too short to cover the CDR3 end, so that end is filled in from the germline J gene. The rearrangement uses TRBV11-3 and TRBJ2-1, with D unclear. This CDR3 has 15 residues. Trimming pared 4 bases from V and 5 bases from J, leaving 15 bases between. CDR1 is SGHNT and CDR2 is YENEEA in the germline V gene. CDR3 in amino acids: CASSWAGYKDNEQFF. CDR3 DNA, as far as it was read: TGTGCCAGCAGCTGGGCCGGTTACAAAGACAATGAG. The complete variable domain, with remaining parts taken from reference TRBV11-3 and TRBJ2-1, reads EAGVVQSPRYKIIEKKQPVAFWCNPISGHNTLYWYLQNLGQGPELLIRYENEEAVDDSQLPKDRFSAERLKGVDSTLKIQPAELGDSAVYLCASSWAGYKDNEQFFGPGTRLTVL.

For this clone: One junction end disagrees with the germline gene, perhaps due to a read error. The CDR3 goes on 3 residues after the read ends, and that part is filled in from the germline J gene. This sequence joins TRBV2 and TRBJ2-2; TRBD1 matches at 7 bases. CDR1 is SNHLY, CDR2 FYNNEI, per germline. This CDR3 region has 15 residues. The chain's CDR3 is CTSRLDRANTGELFF. Partial CDR3 DNA: TGTACCAGCCGCCTCGACAGGGCGAACACCGGGGAG.

In regard to this clone: The observed sequence ends 3 residues before the CDR3 terminus, with the missing tail filled in from the germline J gene. The chain joins TRBV18 to TRBJ1-1, with D possibly matching TRBD1 (6 bases). Looked up from germline, CDR1 is KGHSH and CDR2 is LQKENI. The CDR3 is 15 amino acids. CDR3 residues: CASSPSGGAQETAFF. Incomplete CDR3 DNA: TGTGCCAGCTCCCCTAGCGGGGGGGCTCAAGAGACC.

This clone was detected many times. The read gets to within 3 residues of the CDR3 end, and the germline J gene fills in the rest. The chain is built from TRBV5-1 and TRBJ2-5; 8 positions agree with TRBD1. Germline V gene sequence: CDR1 SGHRS, CDR2 YFSETQ. V trimming: 5 bases; J trimming: 7 bases; junction bases outside the gene matches: 13. The length of the CDR3 is 15 residues. The CDR3: CASRPTTGGGGTQYF. The sequenced part of the CDR3 DNA is TGCGCCAGCAGGCCTACCACAGGGGGTGGTGGGACC.

Concerning this clone itself: The CDR3 goes on 3 residues after the read ends, and that part is filled in from the germline J gene. The chain couples TRBV18 to TRBJ2-7; a weak D match, TRBD1 (6 bases). The germline gives CDR1 KGHSH, CDR2 LQKENI. The CDR3 loop spans 13 amino acids. The V and J ends lost 5 bases and 1 base respectively, with 9 bases between them. The CDR3 loop reads CASSAGQSYEQYF. Partial CDR3 DNA: TGTGCCAGCTCAGCCGGACAGTCCTACGAG.

Turning to this clone: The read stops 3 residues short of the end of the CDR3; the missing end is completed from the germline J gene. The chain is built from TRBV19 and TRBJ1-2, with no clear D. CDR3 length: 13 residues. Per germline, CDR1 LNHDA and CDR2 SQIVND (reference sequence). The CDR3 bases that were read are TGTGCCAGTAGTATATCCAGCGGACCGGAA. This translates into CASSISSGPE. In full, the CDR3 reads CASSISSGPEYTF.

This clone was counted ten times or more. Sequencing ends 3 residues short of the CDR3 end; the germline J gene provides the rest. V usage is TRBV30 and J usage is TRBJ1-1; 12 nucleotides line up with TRBD1. V gave up 2 bases and J gave up 4 bases; unmatched junction bases: 11. Germline V gene lookup returns CDR1 GTSNPN and CDR2 SVGIG (reference sequence). The CDR3 covers 17 residues. CDR3 residues: CAWSPPGQGARGTEAFF. Incomplete CDR3 DNA: TGTGCCTGGAGTCCCCCGGGACAGGGGGCGCGTGGCACTGAA.

The table lists this clone with many counts. The DNA ends 3 residues before the CDR3 does, and the rest of the CDR3 is filled in from the germline J gene. The chain has TRBV18 and TRBJ2-2; 8 bases match TRBD2. CDR1 is KGHSH, CDR2 LQKENI, per germline. V lost 6 bases, J lost 1 base, and 4 bases stayed unmatched. The CDR3 extends over 15 amino acids. CDR3 sequence reads: CASSETSGNTGELFF. The part of the CDR3 DNA that was read is TGTGCCAGCTCGGAAACTAGCGGGAACACCGGGGAG. Using reference TRBV18 and TRBJ2-2 for the parts outside the CDR3, the full variable domain is NAGVMQNPRHLVRRRGQEARLRCSPMKGHSHVYWYRQLPEEGLKFMVYLQKENIIDESGMPKERFSAEFPKEGPSILRIQQVVRGDSAAYFCASSETSGNTGELFFGEGSRLTVL.

This clone was counted at least ten times. The read falls 3 residues short of the CDR3 end, and the missing part is taken from the germline J gene. The V call is TRBV10-1, the J call TRBJ2-1; tentatively, D is TRBD2 (6 bases). The CDR3 extends over 16 amino acids. The germline V gene has CDR1 WNHNN and CDR2 SYGVQD (reference sequence). The ends were cut back, 6 bases at V and 2 bases at J, with 17 bases in the middle. This CDR3 is CASSGDLAETYNEQFF. The sequenced part of the CDR3 DNA is TGCGCCAGCAGCGGGGACTTAGCGGAGACCTACAATGAG.

Comments on this clone: The read stops 3 residues short of the end of the CDR3; the missing end is completed from the germline J gene. The rearrangement joins TRBV30 to TRBJ1-1, with 7 bases aligning to TRBD1. Germline V lookup: CDR1 GTSNPN, CDR2 SVGIG (reference sequence). The length of the CDR3 is 15 residues. The sequenced CDR3 bases are TGTGCCTGGAGTCTCTCGACAGGGACGAGGGAAAAA. This codes for CAWSLSTGTREK. The entire CDR3 reads CAWSLSTGTREKAFF.

Concerning this clone: The DNA ends 3 residues before the CDR3 does, and the rest of the CDR3 is filled in from the germline J gene. The V gene is TRBV13, the J gene TRBJ2-1; the match to TRBD1 covers 11 bases. This CDR3 is built from 14 residues. The V and J ends lost 2 bases and 7 bases, in that order; junction bases with no gene match: 1. Looked up from germline, CDR1 is PRHDT and CDR2 is FYEKMQ (reference sequence). The CDR3 sequence is CASSLWDRGNEQFF. Partial CDR3 DNA: TGTGCCAGCAGCTTATGGGACAGGGGGAATGAG.

In this sample, this clone turned up a few times. Coverage ceases 3 residues before the CDR3 finishes, and the germline J gene fills in the end. The rearrangement uses TRBV5-4 and TRBJ2-7, with D tentatively TRBD2 (6 bases). Germline CDR1 SGHNT, CDR2 YYREEE (reference sequence). The ends were cut back, 4 bases at V and 1 base at J, with 9 bases in the middle. The CDR3 contains 13 residues. The CDR3 bases that were read are TGTGCCAGCAGCCCTGGACTATCCTACGAG. Encoded protein: CASSPGLSYE. The whole CDR3 protein is CASSPGLSYEQYF.

Details on this clone: The observed sequence ends 3 residues before the CDR3 terminus, with the missing tail filled in from the germline J gene. V usage is TRBV30 and J usage is TRBJ1-2; D gene unclear. The CDR3 runs to 13 residues. Germline V CDR1 and CDR2: GTSNPN, SVGIG (reference sequence). CDR3 DNA (partial): TGTGCCTTCGCGGGCGGGAGCCCCTACGAC. Encoded protein: CAFAGGSPYD. The entire CDR3 protein is CAFAGGSPYDYTF.

This clone was counted ten times or more. With the read ending 3 residues before the CDR3 end, the germline J gene is used to fill in that end. The chain has TRBV5-4 and TRBJ2-7; D could derive from TRBD1 or TRBD2 (6 bases each). CDR3 length equals 13 residues. Germline CDR1 reads SGHNT; CDR2 reads YYREEE (reference sequence). V lost 4 bases, J lost 5 bases, and 13 bases lay in between. The DNA read from the CDR3 is TGTGCCAGCAGCGCGGGACAATATAACGAG. Its protein is CASSAGQYNE. The CDR3 in full is CASSAGQYNEQYF.

This clone was seen many times. The sequenced CDR3 bases are TGTGCCAGTAGTAAGGGACAACCTGCCACC. It encodes CASSKGQPAT. The full CDR3 is CASSKGQPATIYF. The chain has TRBV19 and TRBJ1-3, with D maybe TRBD1 (6 bases). The missing CDR3 end, 3 residues past where the read stops, is filled in from the germline J gene. V lost 4 bases to trimming and J lost 9 bases, with 13 bases between them. The CDR3 runs 13 residues. Germline-derived CDR1 and CDR2 are LNHDA and SQIVND (reference sequence).

Concerning this clone: The observed sequence ends 3 residues before the CDR3 terminus, with the missing tail filled in from the germline J gene. This sequence joins TRBV2 and TRBJ1-6; 7 nucleotides line up with TRBD1. This CDR3 contains 16 residues. From germline, CDR1 is SNHLY and CDR2 FYNNEI. The V and J ends lost 1 base and 9 bases, in that order; junction bases with no gene match: 9. CDR3 region: CASSEDHRAGGSPLHF. The sequenced part of the CDR3 DNA is TGTGCCAGCAGTGAAGACCACAGGGCAGGGGGTTCACCC.

This clone has only a few counts. The read gets to within 3 residues of the CDR3 end, and the germline J gene fills in the rest. The chain links TRBV10-1 to TRBJ2-5, with D possibly matching TRBD2 (6 bases). The CDR3 has 14 residues. From germline, CDR1 is WNHNN and CDR2 SYGVQD (reference sequence). With 1 base removed from V and 7 bases from J, the gap between germline ends came to 13 bases. The CDR3 spells CASSEFLRGGTQYF. Incomplete CDR3 DNA: TGCGCCAGCAGTGAGTTCTTGAGGGGAGGGACC.

This clone was counted at least ten times. The read terminates 3 residues ahead of where the CDR3 ends, so the germline J gene completes it. V and J are TRBV27 and TRBJ2-7; 10 bases match TRBD1. V shed 1 base, J shed 5 bases, and the junction held 11 bases outside the gene matches. Looked up from germline, CDR1 is MNHEY and CDR2 is SMNVEV (reference sequence). This CDR3 is 17 amino acids long. CDR3 DNA (partial): TGTGCCAGCAGTTTATTTTTTTGGGGACAGGGGTCCCACGAG. It codes for CASSLFFWGQGSHE. The whole CDR3 sequence is CASSLFFWGQGSHEQYF.

This clone has ten or more counts. The read ends 3 residues shy of where the CDR3 ends; the end is completed using the germline J gene. The chain is built from TRBV7-8 and TRBJ2-2; 11 bases fit TRBD2. Looked up from germline, CDR1 is SGHVS and CDR2 is FQNEAQ. V trimming: 5 bases; J trimming: 3 bases; junction bases outside the gene matches: 5. The CDR3 loop spans 16 amino acids. CDR3 loop: CASSPLAGVYTGELFF. The DNA read from the CDR3 is TGTGCCAGCAGCCCACTAGCGGGGGTTTACACCGGGGAG. Variable domain in full (rest from reference TRBV7-8 and TRBJ2-2): GAGVSQSPRYKVAKRGQDVALRCDPISGHVSLFWYQQALGQGPEFLTYFQNEAQLDKSGLPSDRFFAERPEGSVSTLKIQRTQQEDSAVYLCASSPLAGVYTGELFFGEGSRLTVL.

This clone was seen repeatedly, ten times or more. The read stops 3 residues short of the end of the CDR3; the missing end is completed from the germline J gene. The rearrangement links TRBV18 to TRBJ2-3; 7 nucleotides line up with TRBD2. This CDR3 region has 16 residues. Germline V lookup: CDR1 KGHSH, CDR2 LQKENI. V gave up 0 bases and J gave up 0 bases; unmatched junction bases: 3. The covered CDR3 bases are TGTGCCAGCTCACCACCCACTAGCGCTAGCACAGATACG. It encodes CASSPPTSASTDT. The CDR3 in full is CASSPPTSASTDTQYF.

The table lists this clone with many counts. The read halts 3 residues ahead of the CDR3 end, with the missing end drawn from the germline J gene. The rearrangement links TRBV19 to TRBJ2-7, with D possibly being TRBD2 (5 bases). CDR1 and CDR2 (germline): LNHDA, SQIVND (reference sequence). The length of the CDR3 is 15 residues. The V gene lost 1 base and the J gene lost 4 bases, with 14 bases spanning the gap. This CDR3 reads CASSIGRGYSYEQYF. The sequenced part of the CDR3 DNA is TGTGCCAGTAGTATAGGTCGAGGGTATAGTTACGAG.

This clone was picked up many times. Read coverage stops 3 residues before the CDR3 terminus; the germline J gene supplies the remainder. The chain links TRBV18 to TRBJ2-2; TRBD2 matches 8 bases. Germline loops: CDR1 KGHSH, CDR2 LQKENI. The ends lost 0 bases at V and 4 bases at J; junction bases unmatched: 4. The CDR3 totals 16 residues. The part of the CDR3 DNA that was read is TGTGCCAGCTCACCACCCTCCAGCGGGGGCACCGGGGAG. Amino acids: CASSPPSSGGTGE. The full CDR3 protein is CASSPPSSGGTGELFF.

This clone was observed many times. Coverage ceases 3 residues before the CDR3 finishes, and the germline J gene fills in the end. The genes are TRBV20-1 and TRBJ1-2; 8 positions agree with TRBD1. Germline V lookup: CDR1 DFQATT, CDR2 SNEGSKA (reference sequence). The CDR3 runs 14 residues. The junction had 4 bases not matched to a gene; V was cut back by 2 bases and J by 2 bases. The CDR3 is CSARPRTGNYGYTF. The covered CDR3 bases are TGCAGTGCTAGACCTCGGACAGGGAACTATGGC.

Many counts were recorded for this clone. The read finishes 3 residues shy of the CDR3 end, and the germline J gene is used to complete it. The chain links TRBV18 to TRBJ2-2; 8 bases map to TRBD2. Germline CDR1 is KGHSH and CDR2 is LQKENI. This CDR3 has 16 amino acids. Trimming at V came to 4 bases and at J to 4 bases, leaving 8 bases not matched to a gene. CDR3 sequence reads: CASSLALAGITGELFF. The part of the CDR3 DNA that was read is TGTGCCAGCTCACTCGCTTTAGCGGGGATCACCGGGGAG.

This clone was seen many times. The read terminates 3 residues before the CDR3 end, so the remaining end is supplied by the germline J gene. The V and J genes are TRBV7-3 and TRBJ2-3; D might be TRBD1 (5 bases). This CDR3 region has 16 residues. Between the trimmed V and J ends, which lost 4 bases and 1 base, there was a span of 15 bases. Germline assignment: CDR1 SGHTA and CDR2 FQGTGA. CDR3 DNA, as far as it was read: TGTGCCAGCAGCTCTAGGGGCAGTTTGGGCACAGATACG. This encodes CASSSRGSLGTDT. The entire CDR3 sequence reads CASSSRGSLGTDTQYF.

At least ten counts were recorded for this clone. From the germline J gene comes the end of the CDR3, since the read stops 3 residues before it. The V and J genes are TRBV10-3 and TRBJ1-1; possible D gene TRBD1, 5 bases. The length of the CDR3 is 16 residues. Trimming cost V 0 bases and J 2 bases, with 13 bases left between them. Germline-derived CDR1 and CDR2 are ENHRY and SYGVKD. CDR3 DNA (partial): TGTGCCATCAGTGAGTCTGGGCAGGGCCATAACACTGAA. The encoded protein is CAISESGQGHNTE. From start to end, the CDR3 is CAISESGQGHNTEAFF.

Comment on this clone: This may come from a read error, since a much larger clone is one base off. The CDR3 is cut off 3 residues early in the read; its end comes from the germline J gene. The rearrangement joins TRBV7-6 to TRBJ2-2; TRBD1 is a possible D gene (5 bases). Germline V gene data show CDR1 as SGHVS and CDR2 as FNYEAQ. The CDR3 totals 17 residues. The CDR3 protein is CASSSWQASSGANVLFF. The sequenced part of the CDR3 DNA is TGTGCCAGCAGCTCTTGGCAGGCCAGCTCTGGGGCCAACGTG.

This clone came up many times. The read halts 3 residues ahead of the CDR3 end, with the missing end drawn from the germline J gene. This chain links TRBV2 with TRBJ2-7; D not resolved. The V gene lost 7 bases and the J gene lost 1 base, with 17 bases spanning the gap. The CDR3 covers 15 residues. Germline lookup yields CDR1 SNHLY and CDR2 FYNNEI. CDR3: CASKVTATTSYEQYF. The CDR3 bases that were read are TGTGCCAGCAAGGTAACGGCGACGACATCCTACGAG. Full variable domain (missing parts from reference TRBV2 and TRBJ2-7): EPEVTQTPSHQVTQMGQEVILRCVPISNHLYFYWYRQILGQKVEFLVSFYNNEISEKSEIFDDQFSVERPDGSNFTLKIRSTKLEDSAMYFCASKVTATTSYEQYFGPGTRLTVT.

The sample holds many counts of this clone. The missing CDR3 end, 3 residues past where the read stops, is filled in from the germline J gene. V and J are TRBV7-9 and TRBJ1-1; weak D call: TRBD1 (5 bases). Germline CDR1 is SEHNR and CDR2 is FQNEAQ (reference sequence). The V and J ends lost 7 bases and 1 base respectively, with 13 bases between them. The CDR3 contains 14 residues. Incomplete CDR3 DNA: TGTGCCAGCACCGACAGCGATGCGAACACTGAA. This encodes CASTDSDANTE. The complete CDR3 sequence is CASTDSDANTEAFF.

This clone was observed a handful of times. The CDR3 goes on 3 residues after the read ends, and that part is filled in from the germline J gene. The chain couples TRBV2 to TRBJ1-2, with a weak D call TRBD1 (6 bases). Germline lookup yields CDR1 SNHLY and CDR2 FYNNEI. This CDR3 has 14 amino acids. The V gene lost 7 bases and the J gene lost 3 bases, with 15 bases spanning the gap. CDR3: CASKQDAGDYGYTF. The covered CDR3 bases are TGTGCCAGCAAGCAGGACGCAGGGGACTATGGC. Filled out from reference TRBV2 and TRBJ1-2, the complete variable domain reads EPEVTQTPSHQVTQMGQEVILRCVPISNHLYFYWYRQILGQKVEFLVSFYNNEISEKSEIFDDQFSVERPDGSNFTLKIRSTKLEDSAMYFCASKQDAGDYGYTFGSGTRLTVV.